This T cell receptor beta chain was identified during a study of blood T cell repertoires in COVID-19. Overall study context: PBMCs, B-cell-depleted T cells, or T cells were the source of the cDNA or gDNA that made up the material.

The authors' processing: It was from reference gene primer amplification that nucleated cell counts were estimated. Only in-frame clones appear in the TCRdb table, and some are missing; sequencing was by immunoSEQ multiplex PCR. The DNA was the basis for D and trimming; V, J and clone size are from that table. This sample has approximately 82,000 clones, with 85% found just once. The V segment lost 6 bases and the J segment 1 base; nucleotides outside the gene matches: 8. Germline-derived CDR1 and CDR2 are MNHNY and SVGAGI (reference sequence). The length of the CDR3 is 16 residues. Sequenced input: peripheral blood. The TCR comes from a woman between 70 and 85 years old with active or convalescent COVID-19. The V and J genes are TRBV6-6 and TRBJ1-1; 10 bases are a match to TRBD1. The CDR3 region is CASSVGTGARNTEAFF. CDR3 nucleotide sequence: TGTGCCAGCAGCGTCGGGACAGGGGCTAGGAACACTGAAGCTTTCTTT.